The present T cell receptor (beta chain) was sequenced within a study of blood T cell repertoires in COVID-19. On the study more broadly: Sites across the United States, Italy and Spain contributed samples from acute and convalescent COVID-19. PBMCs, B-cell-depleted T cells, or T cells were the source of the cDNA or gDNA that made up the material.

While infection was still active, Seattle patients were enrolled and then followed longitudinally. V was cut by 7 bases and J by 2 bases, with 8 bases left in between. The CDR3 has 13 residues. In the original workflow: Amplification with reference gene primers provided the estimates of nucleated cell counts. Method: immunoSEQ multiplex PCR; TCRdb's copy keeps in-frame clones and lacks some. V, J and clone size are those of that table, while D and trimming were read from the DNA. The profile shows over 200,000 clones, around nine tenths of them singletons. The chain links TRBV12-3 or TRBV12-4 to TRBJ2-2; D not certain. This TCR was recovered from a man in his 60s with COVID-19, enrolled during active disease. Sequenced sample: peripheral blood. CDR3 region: CASKPSNTGELFF. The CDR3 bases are TGTGCCAGCAAACCGAGTAACACCGGGGAGCTGTTTTTT.